This T cell receptor beta chain was sequenced during a study of neoadjuvant anti-PD-1 for oral cavity cancer. Sequenced by immunoSEQ multiplex PCR; TCRdb stores in-frame clones only, minus some. Of tens of thousands of clones in the sample, about 83% were seen once. Germline CDR1 SGHAT, CDR2 FQDESV (reference sequence). The CDR3 spans 16 residues. Trimming stripped 2 bases from V and 4 bases from J, with 17 bases between. This TCR came from a person between 40 and 79 years old with oral cavity squamous cell carcinoma. The chain has TRBV11-1 and TRBJ1-2; D uncertain. Sequenced material: PBMCs, taken before nivolumab (anti-PD-1) treatment. The DNA of the CDR3 is TGTGCCAGCAGCTTACCCGGCTCCCATGTGTTCTATGGCTACACCTTC. This encodes CASSLPGSHVFYGYTF.